This TCR beta chain was documented in a study of Graves' ophthalmopathy and Graves' hyperthyroidism. Presentation of ophthalmopathy in the donors involved moderate-to-severe activity, CAS ≥3, NOSPECS ≥4 and a duration under 3 months. The authors diagnosed from clinical symptoms, serum thyroxine, TRAb, thyroid ultrasound and orbital computed tomography. 8.5 to 10 ml of fresh blood yielded the PBMCs by density gradient. Study conclusions and caveats: At about 70% sensitivity and over 72% specificity, the model predicted progression of the ophthalmopathy.

Germline-derived CDR1 and CDR2 are LNHDA and SQIVND (reference sequence). J was trimmed by 4 bases and V by 5 bases; bases with no gene match: 13. The CDR3 is 17 residues long. Worth noting for this clonotype: Its antigen remains unknown.

The TCR beta CDR3 regions underwent amplification from RNA transcripts. An opening RT-PCR round employed HTBI primers and preceded a second-round multiplex PCR. MiXCR, run by TCRdb on the multiplex PCR reads, gives a single entry per CDR3 protein. The table has about 740,000 distinct CDR3 sequences, 35% to 50% seen once. The sample taken for sequencing was peripheral blood. The receptor was isolated from an adult man with Graves' ophthalmopathy. The gene calls are TRBV19 and TRBJ2-2, with 7 positions matching TRBD1. The CDR3 reads CASSAWAQGSSTGELFF. The CDR3, as DNA: TGTGCCAGTAGTGCTTGGGCACAGGGGAGTAGCACCGGGGAGCTGTTTTTT.